This note documents a single T cell receptor beta chain sequence. Its antigen has not been determined. Base qualities are not recorded, but no much larger clone differs from it by a single base. The source of the sample is a study of T cells in Graves' hyperthyroidism and ophthalmopathy (dated by TCRdb to the late 2010s). A note on the overall study: Peripheral blood samples were taken at the time of initial diagnosis, prior to any treatment. TCR Vbeta CDR3 sequencing of some 140 peripheral blood samples (under 45 ophthalmopathy, 70 to 85 hyperthyroidism and roughly 17 progressor patients) is reported in the paper. Following sampling, methimazole starting at 30 mg daily was given to hyperthyroidism patients, and high-dose intravenous methylprednisolone was given to ophthalmopathy patients. Prospective prediction of ophthalmopathy was tested in an independent validation cohort consisting of 18 hyperthyroidism patients and around 17 patients who later progressed to ophthalmopathy. TCR V-J signatures able to tell the groups apart were searched for in a discovery cohort of approximately 95 patients, of whom around 43 had Graves' ophthalmopathy and about 60 had stable Graves' hyperthyroidism. For training and testing, the 80 to 100 patients in the discovery cohort were randomly divided in a 7:3 ratio. Thyroid tissue and blood T-cell repertoires from more than five Graves' hyperthyroidism patients were also compared in the study.

TCR beta CDR3 regions were amplified from RNA transcripts. The TCR CDR3 was subjected to a first round of RT-PCR using the HTBI primer set and the Qiagen OneStep RT-PCR kit. The libraries were constructed in a second round of multiplex PCR and then size-selected and purified. Libraries were sequenced paired-end with 100 bp reads on an Illumina HiSeq2000. The authors' analysis ran thus. SOAPnuke was used to process the raw data, with reads discarded if the reads contained adapters or uncalled bases, had a mean Phred below 15, or lacked an exact constant-primer or identifier match. High-quality paired reads were merged with COPE v1.2.5, and unique nucleotide sequences were defined as clonotypes. MiTCR v1.1 was used to align clonotypes to the IMGT TRBV, TRBD and TRBJ reference segments. Only V-J combinations with frequency above 0.0001, covering roughly 99% of repertoires, were analysed. The TCS score was defined as F50 (clonal expansion) divided by E x V (chaos), with BLOSUM62-based TCRdist calculated between CDR3 peptides within each V-J. Welch's t-statistics and random forest reduced fewer than 550 V-J features to about 12, which were used in a naive Bayes classifier (R e1071). In TCRdb, the public reads were trimmed at Q25 with fastp and aligned with MiXCR, with productive beta chains retained. Each entry is one CDR3 protein sequence, shown with its most common DNA and genes. What appears here as the V and J calls and clone size reflects TCRdb's work, not the paper's. This sample gives 650,000 to 850,000 distinct CDR3 sequences in total; 18% of them show up just once. Roughly a sixth of the sample is in the top ten clones.

Overall results and qualifications from the work: Sample size was not statistically predetermined, and blinding of investigators to group allocation was not performed. In validation, the model predicted progression to ophthalmopathy with approximately 69% sensitivity and over 72% specificity, a median of 6.5 months before onset. A 13 V-J signature model separated ophthalmopathy from stable hyperthyroidism, with over 85% sensitivity and 81% to 82% specificity in cross-validation and 80%/75% in testing. Blood samples also contained most of the expanded thyroid clonotypes (frequency above 0.001), which suggests that blood repertoires may reflect thyroid immune responses.

The hyperthyroidism patients were between 18 and 65 years old and newly diagnosed, with a disease duration of less than 2 months. Any patient with an uncontrolled infection, another autoimmune disease, pregnancy or lactation was excluded. Clinical symptoms, serum thyroxine and TRAb, thyroid ultrasound, and orbital computed tomography formed the basis for the diagnoses. For progressor patients, blood was drawn at the first diagnosis of hyperthyroidism, before any ophthalmopathy symptoms had appeared. Ficoll-Paque density gradient centrifugation was used to isolate PBMCs from around 10 ml of fresh peripheral blood. Progressor patients were initially diagnosed with Graves' hyperthyroidism and developed ophthalmopathy during follow-up. Total RNA was extracted with Trizol reagent, and quality was checked on an Agilent 2100 Bioanalyzer. Reading from cysteine to phenylalanine, the CDR3 counts 18 amino acids. The CDR3 DNA has 54 bases and is translated from base 1. From the germline V gene (reference sequence), CDR1 is DFQATT and CDR2 is SNEGSKA. A distance of 25 bases separates the germline ends of V and J, which lose 0 bases and 10 bases respectively.

Material: blood. This sequence was found in a woman aged 45 to 65 with Graves' hyperthyroidism that later progressed to Graves' ophthalmopathy. In this chain, TRBV20-1 is recombined with TRBJ1-6; TRBD1 might be the D gene, on 6 matching bases. The DNA sequence follows: TGCAGTGCTAGAGAAGGGGGTGAGTGGAGGGGTTGTCGGTCACCCCTCCACTTT. Its translation is CSAREGGEWRGCRSPLHF.